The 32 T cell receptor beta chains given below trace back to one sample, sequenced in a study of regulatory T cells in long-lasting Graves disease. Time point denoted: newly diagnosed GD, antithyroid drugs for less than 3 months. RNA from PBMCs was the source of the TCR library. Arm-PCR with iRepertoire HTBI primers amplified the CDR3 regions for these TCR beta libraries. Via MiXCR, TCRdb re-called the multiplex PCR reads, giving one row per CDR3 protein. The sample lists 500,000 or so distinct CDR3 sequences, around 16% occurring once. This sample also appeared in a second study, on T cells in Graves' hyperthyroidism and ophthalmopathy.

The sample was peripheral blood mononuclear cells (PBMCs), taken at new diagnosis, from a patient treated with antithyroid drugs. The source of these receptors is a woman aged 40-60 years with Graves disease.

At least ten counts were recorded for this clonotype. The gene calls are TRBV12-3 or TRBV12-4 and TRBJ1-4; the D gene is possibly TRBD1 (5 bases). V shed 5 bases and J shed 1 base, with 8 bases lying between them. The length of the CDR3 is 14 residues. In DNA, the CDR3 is TGTGCCAGCAGTATGGGACGAACTAATGAAAAACTGTTTTTT. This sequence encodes CASSMGRTNEKLFF.

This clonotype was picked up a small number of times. The DNA for the CDR3 is TGCGCCAGCAGCCAAGCGGCTAGGGGGTATGAGACCCAGTACTTC. It specifies CASSQAARGYETQYF. The chain uses TRBV4-1 and TRBJ2-5; weak D call: TRBD1 (6 bases). V lost 1 base and J lost 5, with 14 bases in between. This CDR3 region has 15 residues. Germline V gene data show CDR1 as MGHRA and CDR2 as YSYEKL.

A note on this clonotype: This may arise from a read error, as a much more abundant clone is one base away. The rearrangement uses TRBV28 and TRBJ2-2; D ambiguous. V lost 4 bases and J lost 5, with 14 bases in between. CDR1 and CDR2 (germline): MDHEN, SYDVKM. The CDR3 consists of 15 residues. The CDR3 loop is CASSSPTPATGELFF. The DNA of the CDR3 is TGTGCCAGCAGTTCCCCCACGCCAGCGACCGGGGAGCTGTTTTTT.

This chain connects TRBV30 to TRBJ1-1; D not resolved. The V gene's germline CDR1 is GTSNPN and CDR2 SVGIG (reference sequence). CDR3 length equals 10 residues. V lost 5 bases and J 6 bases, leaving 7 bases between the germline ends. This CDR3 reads CAWGQSEAFF. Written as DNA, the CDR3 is TGTGCCTGGGGGCAGTCTGAAGCTTTCTTT.

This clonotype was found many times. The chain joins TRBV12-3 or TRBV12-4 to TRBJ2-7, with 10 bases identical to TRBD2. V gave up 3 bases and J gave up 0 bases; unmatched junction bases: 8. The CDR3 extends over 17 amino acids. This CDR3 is CASSLGLAGAGSYEQYF. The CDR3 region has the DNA TGTGCCAGCAGTTTGGGTCTAGCGGGGGCCGGCTCCTACGAGCAGTACTTC.

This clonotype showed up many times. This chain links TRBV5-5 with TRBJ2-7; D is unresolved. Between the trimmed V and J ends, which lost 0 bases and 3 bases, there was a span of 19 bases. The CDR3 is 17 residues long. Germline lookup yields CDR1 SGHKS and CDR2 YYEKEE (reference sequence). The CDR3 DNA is TGTGCCAGCAGCTTGGGGCACGATGCCGTTTTCTACTACGAGCAGTACTTC. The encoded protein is CASSLGHDAVFYYEQYF.

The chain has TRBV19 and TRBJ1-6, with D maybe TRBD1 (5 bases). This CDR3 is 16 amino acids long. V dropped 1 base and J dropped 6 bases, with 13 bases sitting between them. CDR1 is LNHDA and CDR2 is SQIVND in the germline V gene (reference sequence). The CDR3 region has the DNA TGTGCCAGTAGTATAGGGCGCGCGACAGCTAATTCACCCCTCCACTTT. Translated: CASSIGRATANSPLHF. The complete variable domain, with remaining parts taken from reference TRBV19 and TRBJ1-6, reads DGGITQSPKYLFRKEGQNVTLSCEQNLNHDAMYWYRQDPGQGLRLIYYSQIVNDFQKGDIAEGYSVSREKKESFPLTVTSAQKNPTAFYLCASSIGRATANSPLHFGNGTRLTVT.

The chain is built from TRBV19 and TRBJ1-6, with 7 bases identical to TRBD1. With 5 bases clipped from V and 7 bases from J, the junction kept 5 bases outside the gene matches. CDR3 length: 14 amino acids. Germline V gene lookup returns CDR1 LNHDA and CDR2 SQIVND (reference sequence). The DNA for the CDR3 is TGTGCCAGTAGTCCACAGGGGCCGAATTCACCCCTCCACTTT. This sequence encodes CASSPQGPNSPLHF.

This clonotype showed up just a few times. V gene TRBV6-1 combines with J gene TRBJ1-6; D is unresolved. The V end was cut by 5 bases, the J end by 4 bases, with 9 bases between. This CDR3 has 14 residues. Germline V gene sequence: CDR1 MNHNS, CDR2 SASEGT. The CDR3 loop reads CASSPDVYNSPLHF. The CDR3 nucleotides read TGTGCCAGCAGTCCGGACGTGTATAATTCACCCCTCCACTTT.

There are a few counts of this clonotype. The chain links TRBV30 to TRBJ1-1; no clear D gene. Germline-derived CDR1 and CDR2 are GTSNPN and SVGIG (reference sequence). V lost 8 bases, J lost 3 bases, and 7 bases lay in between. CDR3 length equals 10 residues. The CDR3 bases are TGTGCCGCCGAAGACACTGAAGCTTTCTTT. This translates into CAAEDTEAFF.

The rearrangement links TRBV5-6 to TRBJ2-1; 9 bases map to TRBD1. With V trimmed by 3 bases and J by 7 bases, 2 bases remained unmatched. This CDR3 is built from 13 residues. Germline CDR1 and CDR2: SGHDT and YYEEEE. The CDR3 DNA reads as TGTGCCAGCAGCTACGGGACAGGGAATGAGCAGTTCTTC. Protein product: CASSYGTGNEQFF.

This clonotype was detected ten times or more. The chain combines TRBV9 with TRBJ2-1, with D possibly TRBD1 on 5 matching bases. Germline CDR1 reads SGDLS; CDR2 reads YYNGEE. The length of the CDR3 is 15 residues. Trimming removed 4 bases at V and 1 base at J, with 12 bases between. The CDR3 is CASSPTQGSYNEQFF. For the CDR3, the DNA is TGTGCCAGCAGCCCGACCCAGGGTTCCTACAATGAGCAGTTCTTC.

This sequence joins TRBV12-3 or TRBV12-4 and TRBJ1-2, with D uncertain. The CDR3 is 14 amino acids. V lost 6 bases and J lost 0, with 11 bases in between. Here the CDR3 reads CASRVDQTNYGYTF. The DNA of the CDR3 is TGTGCCAGCAGGGTGGATCAGACTAACTATGGCTACACCTTC.

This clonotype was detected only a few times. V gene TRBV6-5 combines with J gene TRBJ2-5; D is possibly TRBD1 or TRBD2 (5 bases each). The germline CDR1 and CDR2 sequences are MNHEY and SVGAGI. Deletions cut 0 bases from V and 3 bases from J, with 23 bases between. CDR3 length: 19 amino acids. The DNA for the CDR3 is TGTGCCAGCAGTTACTCAAGCATCCCGGGGCTAATCTCGGAAGAGACCCAGTACTTC. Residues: CASSYSSIPGLISEETQYF.

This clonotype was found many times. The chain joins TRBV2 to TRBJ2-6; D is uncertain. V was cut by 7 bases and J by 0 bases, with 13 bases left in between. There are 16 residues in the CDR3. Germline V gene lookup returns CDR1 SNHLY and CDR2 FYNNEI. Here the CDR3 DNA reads TGTGCCAGCACCCTGATCCCGAACTCTGGGGCCAACGTCCTGACTTTC. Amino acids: CASTLIPNSGANVLTF. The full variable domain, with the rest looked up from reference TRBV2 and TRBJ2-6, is EPEVTQTPSHQVTQMGQEVILRCVPISNHLYFYWYRQILGQKVEFLVSFYNNEISEKSEIFDDQFSVERPDGSNFTLKIRSTKLEDSAMYFCASTLIPNSGANVLTFGAGSRLTVL.

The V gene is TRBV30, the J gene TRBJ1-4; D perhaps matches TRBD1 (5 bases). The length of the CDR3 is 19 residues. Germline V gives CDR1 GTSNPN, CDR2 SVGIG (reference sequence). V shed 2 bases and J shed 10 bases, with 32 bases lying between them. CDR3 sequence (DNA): TGTGCCTGGAGTCCCCCCGAGCACCGGCTTTTTGTGCTTGGGGGAAAACTGTTTTTT. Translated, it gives CAWSPPEHRLFVLGGKLFF.

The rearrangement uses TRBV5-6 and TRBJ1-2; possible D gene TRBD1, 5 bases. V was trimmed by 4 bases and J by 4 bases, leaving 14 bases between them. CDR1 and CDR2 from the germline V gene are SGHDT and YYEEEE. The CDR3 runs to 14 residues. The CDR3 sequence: CASSDQGVAYGYTF. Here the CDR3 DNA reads TGTGCCAGCAGCGACCAGGGAGTCGCCTATGGCTACACCTTC.

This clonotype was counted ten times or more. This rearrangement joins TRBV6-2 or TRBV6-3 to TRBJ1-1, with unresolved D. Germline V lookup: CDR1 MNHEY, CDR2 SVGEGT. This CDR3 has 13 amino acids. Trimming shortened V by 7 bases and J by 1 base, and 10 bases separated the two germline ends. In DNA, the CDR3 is TGTGCCAGCACCTTAGAGGGGAACACTGAAGCTTTCTTT. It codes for CASTLEGNTEAFF.

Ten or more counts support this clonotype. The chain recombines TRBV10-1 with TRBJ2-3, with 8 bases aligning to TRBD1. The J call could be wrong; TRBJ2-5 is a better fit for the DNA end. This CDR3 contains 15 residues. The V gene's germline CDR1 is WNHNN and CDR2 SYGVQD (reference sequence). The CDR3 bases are TGCGCCAGCAGTGAGGCTGCAGGGGGCATGCAGACCCAGTACTTC. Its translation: CASSEAAGGMQTQYF.

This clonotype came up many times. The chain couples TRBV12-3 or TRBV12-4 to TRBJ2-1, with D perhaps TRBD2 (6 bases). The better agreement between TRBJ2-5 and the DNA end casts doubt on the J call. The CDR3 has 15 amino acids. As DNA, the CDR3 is TGTGCCAGCAGCCAAGGAGGGAGCGTCCAAGAGACCCAGTACTTC. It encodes CASSQGGSVQETQYF.

DNA for the CDR3: TGCGCCAGCAGAGACGGGACAGAAGCTTTCTTT. It yields the protein CASRDGTEAFF. The J gene is TRBJ1-1, the V gene TRBV5-1; a weak D match, TRBD1 (6 bases). CDR3 length: 11 residues. From germline, CDR1 is SGHRS and CDR2 YFSETQ. Trimming pared 5 bases from V and 8 bases from J, leaving 10 bases between.

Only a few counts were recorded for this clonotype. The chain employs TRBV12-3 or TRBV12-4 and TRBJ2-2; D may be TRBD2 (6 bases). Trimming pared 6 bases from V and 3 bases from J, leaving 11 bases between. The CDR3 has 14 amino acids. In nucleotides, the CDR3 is TGTGCCAGCAGGGAGGGACCACACACCGGGGAGCTGTTTTTT. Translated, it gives CASREGPHTGELFF.

The CDR3 reads CASRETTGELFF. The CDR3 coding sequence is TGTGCCAGCAGGGAAACCACCGGGGAGCTGTTTTTT. This chain links TRBV6-1 with TRBJ2-2; D gene ambiguous. Trimming removed 6 bases from V and 4 bases from J, with 6 bases in between. Germline loops: CDR1 MNHNS, CDR2 SASEGT. The CDR3 length is 12 residues.

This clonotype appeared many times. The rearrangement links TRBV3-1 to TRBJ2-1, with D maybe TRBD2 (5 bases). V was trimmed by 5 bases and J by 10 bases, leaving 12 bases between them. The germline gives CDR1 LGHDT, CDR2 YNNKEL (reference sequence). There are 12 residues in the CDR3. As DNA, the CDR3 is TGTGCCAGCAGCGCTAGCCTAGGGGAGCAGTTCTTC. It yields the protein CASSASLGEQFF.

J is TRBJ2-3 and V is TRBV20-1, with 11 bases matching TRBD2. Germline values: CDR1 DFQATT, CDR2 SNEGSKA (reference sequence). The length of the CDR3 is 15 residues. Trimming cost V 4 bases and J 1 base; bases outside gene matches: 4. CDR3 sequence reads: CSATSGGTGTDTQYF. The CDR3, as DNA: TGCAGTGCTACTAGCGGGGGGACTGGCACAGATACGCAGTATTTT.

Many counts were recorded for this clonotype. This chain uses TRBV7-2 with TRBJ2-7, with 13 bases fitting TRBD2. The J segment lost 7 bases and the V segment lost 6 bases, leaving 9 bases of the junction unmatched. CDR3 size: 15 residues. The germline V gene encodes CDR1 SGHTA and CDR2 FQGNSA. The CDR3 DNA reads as TGTGCCAGCAGTCAATCACTAGCGGGGGGGCGGGAGCAGTACTTC. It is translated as CASSQSLAGGREQYF. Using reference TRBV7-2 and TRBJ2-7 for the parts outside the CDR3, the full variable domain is GAGVSQSPSNKVTEKGKDVELRCDPISGHTALYWYRQSLGQGLEFLIYFQGNSAPDKSGLPSDRFSAERTGGSVSTLTIQRTQQEDSAVYLCASSQSLAGGREQYFGPGTRLTVT.

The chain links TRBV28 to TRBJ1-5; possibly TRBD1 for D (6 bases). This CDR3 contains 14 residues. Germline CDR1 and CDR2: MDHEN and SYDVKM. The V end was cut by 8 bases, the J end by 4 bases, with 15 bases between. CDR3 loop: CASQGSGQNQPQHF. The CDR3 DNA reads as TGTGCCAGCCAGGGGTCTGGACAAAATCAGCCCCAGCATTTT.

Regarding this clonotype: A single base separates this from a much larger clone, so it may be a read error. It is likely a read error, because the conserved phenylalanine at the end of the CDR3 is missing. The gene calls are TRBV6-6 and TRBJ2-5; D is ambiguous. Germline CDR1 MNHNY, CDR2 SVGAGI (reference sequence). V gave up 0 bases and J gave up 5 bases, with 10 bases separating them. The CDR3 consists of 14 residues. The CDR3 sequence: CASSYSMFGETQYL. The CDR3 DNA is TGTGCCAGCAGTTACTCGATGTTTGGGGAGACCCAGTACCTC.

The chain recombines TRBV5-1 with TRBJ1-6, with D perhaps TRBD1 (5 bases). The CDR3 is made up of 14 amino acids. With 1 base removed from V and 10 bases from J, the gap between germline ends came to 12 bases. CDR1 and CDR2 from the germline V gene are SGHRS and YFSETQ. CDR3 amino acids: CASSLTGFESPLHF. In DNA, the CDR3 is TGCGCCAGCAGCTTGACAGGATTTGAATCACCCCTCCACTTT.

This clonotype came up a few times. The CDR3 loop reads CASSLGLGGNTIYF. CDR3 nucleotides: TGTGCCAGCAGCTTAGGCCTCGGGGGAAACACCATATATTTT. This chain joins TRBV13 and TRBJ1-3; D is unresolved. The germline V gene encodes CDR1 PRHDT and CDR2 FYEKMQ (reference sequence). The V end lost 0 bases, the J end lost 4 bases, and 7 bases lay between the germline ends. The CDR3 consists of 14 residues.

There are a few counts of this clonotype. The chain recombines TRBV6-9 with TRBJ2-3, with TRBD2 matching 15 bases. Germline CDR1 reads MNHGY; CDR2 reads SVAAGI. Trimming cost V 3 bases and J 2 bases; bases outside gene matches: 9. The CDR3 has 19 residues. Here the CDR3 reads CASSYSSGTSGGITDTQYF. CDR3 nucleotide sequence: TGTGCCAGCAGTTACTCCTCCGGGACTAGCGGGGGGATCACAGATACGCAGTATTTT.

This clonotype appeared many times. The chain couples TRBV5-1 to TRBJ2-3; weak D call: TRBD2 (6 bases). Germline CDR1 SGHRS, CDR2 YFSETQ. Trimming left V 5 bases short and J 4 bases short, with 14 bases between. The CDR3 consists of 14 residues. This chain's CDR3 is CASRVLAGPDTQYF. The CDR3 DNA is TGCGCCAGCAGAGTACTAGCAGGGCCAGATACGCAGTATTTT.